The 28 T cell receptor beta chains below were found in one sample sequenced in a study of blood T cell repertoires in COVID-19. TCRdb keeps only in-frame clones here, not all; method: immunoSEQ multiplex PCR. The table records about 150,000 clones, about four fifths of them present only once. The specimen sequenced was peripheral blood. Receptors originate from a man in his 60s with acute or convalescent COVID-19.

This clone was counted only a few times. The DNA of the CDR3 is TGTGCCAGCAGCTTAGAGGCCTGGGGGGGTGAGCAGTTCTTC. Its translation: CASSLEAWGGEQFF. The genes are TRBV7-8 and TRBJ2-1, with 7 positions matching TRBD2. The CDR3 runs 14 residues. Trimming removed 1 base from V and 9 bases from J; junction bases left unmatched: 6. Germline V gene sequence: CDR1 SGHVS, CDR2 FQNEAQ.

This clone was observed a few times. The rearrangement links TRBV11-3 to TRBJ2-3; 7 bases fit TRBD1. V gave up 9 bases and J gave up 4 bases; unmatched junction bases: 7. Per germline, CDR1 SGHNT and CDR2 YENEEA. The CDR3 has 13 amino acids. Here the CDR3 reads CASPGQWADTQYF. As DNA, the CDR3 is TGTGCCAGTCCGGGACAGTGGGCAGATACGCAGTATTTT.

In regard to this clone: The junction departs from germline at one end; a sequencing error may be responsible. The chain couples TRBV7-7 to TRBJ2-3, with TRBD2 as a possible D gene (6 bases). CDR1 and CDR2 from the germline V gene are SSHAT and FNYEAQ (reference sequence). CDR3 length: 14 residues. The CDR3 loop is CASSPARDSDTQYF. CDR3 sequence (DNA): TGTGCTAGCAGCCCAGCCCGGGACTCAGATACGCAGTATTTT.

This rearrangement joins TRBV3-1 (or the pseudogene TRBV3-2) to TRBJ2-2; D possibly corresponds to TRBD1 (6 bases). V lost 1 base and J lost 9, with 12 bases in between. The germline V gene has CDR1 LGHDT and CDR2 YNNKEL (reference sequence). This CDR3 is 14 amino acids long. CDR3 loop: CASSQAGAGRELFF. Here the CDR3 DNA reads TGTGCCAGCAGCCAAGCAGGGGCCGGCAGGGAGCTGTTTTTT.

This chain uses TRBV7-2 with TRBJ2-3; 9 bases agree with TRBD2. With V trimmed by 5 bases and J by 13 bases, 13 bases remained unmatched. The CDR3 has 14 amino acids. Germline CDR1 SGHTA, CDR2 FQGNSA. The CDR3 DNA sequence: TGTGCCAGCAGCCCCCGGGCAGCGGGAGGTGGGGAGTATTTT. Protein product: CASSPRAAGGGEYF.

The chain couples TRBV28 to TRBJ1-2; D remains ambiguous. Per germline, CDR1 MDHEN and CDR2 SYDVKM. V lost 6 bases and J lost 2, with 10 bases in between. This CDR3 contains 13 residues. The CDR3 region is CASRATGNYGYTF. As DNA, the CDR3 is TGTGCCAGCAGGGCGACGGGGAACTATGGCTACACCTTC.

The chain recombines TRBV7-2 with TRBJ2-5, with TRBD2 matching over 9 bases. The CDR3 loop spans 15 amino acids. The germline V gene has CDR1 SGHTA and CDR2 FQGNSA. V shed 1 base, J shed 5 bases, and the junction held 5 bases outside the gene matches. The CDR3 bases are TGTGCCAGCAGCTTAGGAGGACTAGCGAGCGAGACCCAGTACTTC. It yields the protein CASSLGGLASETQYF.

The rearrangement joins TRBV15 to TRBJ2-1; TRBD2 matches 9 bases. Germline-derived CDR1 and CDR2 are LNHNV and YYDKDF (reference sequence). This CDR3 is built from 15 residues. Trimming at V came to 1 base and at J to 5 bases, leaving 3 bases not matched to a gene. CDR3 loop: CATSRGLAVNNEQFF. The DNA for the CDR3 is TGTGCCACCAGCAGAGGACTAGCGGTTAACAATGAGCAGTTCTTC.

This clone was picked up one time. The genes are TRBV28 and TRBJ1-1; D not certain. Germline CDR1 is MDHEN and CDR2 is SYDVKM. V was cut by 3 bases and J by 1 base, with 12 bases left in between. The CDR3 totals 15 residues. The CDR3 DNA reads as TGTGCCAGCAGTTTGTTAGCGGCCAGGAACACTGAAGCTTTCTTT. It yields the protein CASSLLAARNTEAFF.

This clone was observed once. J is TRBJ2-2 and V is TRBV7-7; D not certain. CDR1 and CDR2 (germline): SSHAT, FNYEAQ (reference sequence). The CDR3 contains 13 residues. V lost 4 bases to trimming and J lost 0 bases, with 3 bases between them. Here the CDR3 reads CASSSANTGELFF. The CDR3 nucleotides read TGTGCCAGCAGCTCCGCGAACACCGGGGAGCTGTTTTTT.

This clone has only one observation. The J gene is TRBJ2-1, the V gene TRBV3-1 (or the pseudogene TRBV3-2); no clear D. CDR3 length: 15 residues. V shed 2 bases and J shed 9 bases, with 17 bases lying between them. Germline V gene sequence: CDR1 LGHDT, CDR2 YNNKEL (reference sequence). The DNA for the CDR3 is TGTGCCAGCAGCCAAACAACAGCCGGTGTTGGTGAGCAGTTCTTC. As protein: CASSQTTAGVGEQFF.

The rearrangement uses TRBV30 and TRBJ1-5; D might be TRBD1 (5 bases). Trimming stripped 3 bases from V and 4 bases from J, with 10 bases between. The CDR3 runs to 13 residues. Germline V lookup: CDR1 GTSNPN, CDR2 SVGIG (reference sequence). Here the CDR3 DNA reads TGTGCCTGGAGCGCGGGGCCTAATCAGCCCCAGCATTTT. Translated: CAWSAGPNQPQHF.

This chain connects TRBV6-1 to TRBJ2-1, with 10 bases matching TRBD2. V trimming: 1 base; J trimming: 3 bases; junction bases outside the gene matches: 3. There are 16 residues in the CDR3. From germline, CDR1 is MNHNS and CDR2 SASEGT. The CDR3 sequence is CASSEELAGVYNEQFF. CDR3 nucleotides: TGTGCCAGCAGTGAAGAGCTAGCGGGGGTCTACAATGAGCAGTTCTTC.

V is TRBV19 and J is TRBJ2-2; TRBD1 matches 8 bases. CDR3 length: 13 amino acids. The ends lost 4 bases at V and 13 bases at J; junction bases unmatched: 8. The germline V gene encodes CDR1 LNHDA and CDR2 SQIVND (reference sequence). The CDR3 DNA sequence: TGTGCCAGTAGTACAGCTCAGGGGGCTGTGCTGTTTTTT. This codes for CASSTAQGAVLFF. Variable domain in full (rest from reference TRBV19 and TRBJ2-2): DGGITQSPKYLFRKEGQNVTLSCEQNLNHDAMYWYRQDPGQGLRLIYYSQIVNDFQKGDIAEGYSVSREKKESFPLTVTSAQKNPTAFYLCASSTAQGAVLFFGEGSRLTVL.

This sequence joins TRBV25-1 and TRBJ2-7; D may be TRBD1 (6 bases). Germline CDR1 is MGHDK and CDR2 is SYGVNS. Trimming pared 5 bases from V and 4 bases from J, leaving 6 bases between. The CDR3 is made up of 11 amino acids. CDR3 in DNA: TGTGCCAGCAGTACAGGGTACGAGCAGTACTTC. Its protein product is CASSTGYEQYF.

The rearrangement uses TRBV25-1 and TRBJ2-7; a weak D match, TRBD1 (5 bases). The ends were cut back, 3 bases at V and 4 bases at J, with 13 bases in the middle. The CDR3 consists of 14 residues. Germline V gives CDR1 MGHDK, CDR2 SYGVNS. CDR3 in DNA: TGTGCCAGCAGTGATTTCAGGGCGGTATACGAGCAGTACTTC. Translated: CASSDFRAVYEQYF.

This chain connects TRBV6-2 or TRBV6-3 to TRBJ1-5; weak D call: TRBD1 (5 bases). Looked up from germline, CDR1 is MNHEY and CDR2 is SVGEGT. V lost 6 bases and J lost 2, with 20 bases in between. CDR3 length equals 17 residues. In nucleotides, the CDR3 is TGTGCCAGCAGCTCCTCTTTGGGGGGTGGGGGCAATCAGCCCCAGCATTTT. It is translated as CASSSSLGGGGNQPQHF.

This sequence joins TRBV4-1 and TRBJ2-1; 10 nucleotides line up with TRBD2. CDR1 and CDR2 (germline): MGHRA, YSYEKL. V lost 1 base, J lost 9 bases, and 9 bases stayed unmatched. This CDR3 comprises 16 residues. In DNA, the CDR3 is TGCGCCAGCAGCCAAGCCCGCCTAGCGGGAGCCCCTGAGCAGTTCTTC. Amino acid sequence: CASSQARLAGAPEQFF.

V and J are TRBV27 and TRBJ1-5, with 7 bases aligning to TRBD1. The germline CDR1 and CDR2 sequences are MNHEY and SMNVEV (reference sequence). This CDR3 has 12 amino acids. The CDR3 bases are TGTACGCAGGCAGGGGGTAATCAGCCCCAGCATTTT. Protein sequence: CTQAGGNQPQHF.

This chain joins TRBV5-1 and TRBJ1-3; D gene uncertain. Trimming took off 0 bases at V and 4 bases at J, with 8 bases between the two ends. In germline, CDR1 is SGHRS, CDR2 YFSETQ. The CDR3 is made up of 14 amino acids. The CDR3 DNA is TGCGCCAGCAGCTTGGGAATGGCAGGAAACACCATATATTTT. It translates to CASSLGMAGNTIYF.

This chain connects TRBV6-1 to TRBJ1-3; D is undetermined. CDR3 size: 16 residues. The V and J ends lost 2 bases and 0 bases respectively, with 11 bases between them. Germline loops: CDR1 MNHNS, CDR2 SASEGT. As DNA, the CDR3 is TGTGCCAGCAGTGAATACTCCCCGGGCTCTGGAAACACCATATATTTT. Encoded protein: CASSEYSPGSGNTIYF.

The table lists this clone with a few counts. The chain joins TRBV19 to TRBJ1-2; TRBD1 aligns across 7 bases. Losses at the gene ends were 5 bases for V and 2 bases for J; bases not matched to a gene: 5. Per germline, CDR1 LNHDA and CDR2 SQIVND (reference sequence). This CDR3 has 14 amino acids. The CDR3, as DNA: TGTGCCAGTAGTGAGGGACAGAGAAACTATGGCTACACCTTC. Protein: CASSEGQRNYGYTF.

The chain recombines TRBV6-5 with TRBJ2-7; 7 bases map to TRBD1. Trimming took 8 bases from V and 2 from J; bases not matched to a gene: 6. This CDR3 is 13 amino acids long. Germline CDR1 and CDR2: MNHEY and SVGAGI. CDR3 nucleotides: TGTGCCAGCCGGGACAGTGCCACCTACGAGCAGTACTTC. Translated, it gives CASRDSATYEQYF.

The chain couples TRBV5-4 to TRBJ1-4, with D tentatively TRBD1 (5 bases). The CDR3 contains 14 residues. Trimming pared 5 bases from V and 5 bases from J, leaving 13 bases between. The germline gives CDR1 SGHNT, CDR2 YYREEE (reference sequence). CDR3 bases: TGTGCCAGCAGTATGGCGCGGGGCAATGAAAAACTGTTTTTT. Translating gives CASSMARGNEKLFF. Complete variable domain (other parts from reference TRBV5-4 and TRBJ1-4): ETGVTQSPTHLIKTRGQQVTLRCSSQSGHNTVSWYQQALGQGPQFIFQYYREEENGRGNFPPRFSGLQFPNYSSELNVNALELDDSALYLCASSMARGNEKLFFGSGTQLSVL.

V usage is TRBV23-1 and J usage is TRBJ2-1; 7 nucleotides align to TRBD2. TRBV23-1 is an ORF for which the function is uncertain. This CDR3 is 16 amino acids long. After removal of 6 bases from V and 4 bases from J, the junction contained 12 bases not matched to a gene. CDR3 sequence: CASRPHSSGVYNEQFF. For the CDR3, the DNA is TGCGCCAGCAGGCCACATTCTAGCGGAGTGTACAATGAGCAGTTCTTC.

This clone turned up a few times. This chain joins TRBV27 and TRBJ1-6, with a weak D call TRBD1 (5 bases). CDR1 and CDR2 (germline): MNHEY, SMNVEV (reference sequence). The V and J ends lost 8 bases and 4 bases respectively, with 12 bases between them. The length of the CDR3 is 14 residues. The CDR3 DNA is TGTGCCAGCCGGAGCGGGGGTTATAATTCACCCCTCCACTTT. It encodes CASRSGGYNSPLHF.

This clone was seen a handful of times. The chain employs TRBV6-9 and TRBJ2-1; a possible D gene is TRBD1 (6 bases). This CDR3 spans 15 amino acids. Trimming left V 1 base short and J 3 bases short, with 10 bases between. Per germline, CDR1 MNHGY and CDR2 SVAAGI. CDR3 DNA sequence: TGTGCCAGCAGTTATTACAGGGCTGTCTACAATGAGCAGTTCTTC. It specifies CASSYYRAVYNEQFF.

The chain links TRBV4-2 to TRBJ1-3; 7 nucleotides agree with TRBD1. V trimming: 3 bases; J trimming: 3 bases; junction bases outside the gene matches: 5. There are 15 residues in the CDR3. The germline CDR1 and CDR2 sequences are LGHNA and YNFKEQ. CDR3 residues: CASSQTGFGGNTIYF. CDR3 bases: TGTGCCAGCAGCCAGACAGGGTTCGGTGGAAACACCATATATTTT.